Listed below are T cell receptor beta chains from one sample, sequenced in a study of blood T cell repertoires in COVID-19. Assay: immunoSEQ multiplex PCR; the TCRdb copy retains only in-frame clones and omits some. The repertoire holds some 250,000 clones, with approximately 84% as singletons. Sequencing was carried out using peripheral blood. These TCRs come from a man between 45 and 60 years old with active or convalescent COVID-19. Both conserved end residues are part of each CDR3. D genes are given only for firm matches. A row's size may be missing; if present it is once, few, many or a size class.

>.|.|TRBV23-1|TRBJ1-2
CASSHDQNSPTANYGYTF
TGCGCCAGCAGTCACGACCAGAATTCACCTACAGCTAACTATGGCTACACCTTC
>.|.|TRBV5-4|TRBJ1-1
CASSLAGIEAFF
TGTGCCAGCAGCTTGGCGGGAATTGAAGCTTTCTTT
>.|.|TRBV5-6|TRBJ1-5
CASSRGFNNQPQHF
TGTGCCAGCAGCCGAGGGTTTAACAATCAGCCCCAGCATTTT
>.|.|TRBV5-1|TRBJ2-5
CASSWAAFQETQYF
TGCGCCAGCAGCTGGGCAGCCTTCCAAGAGACCCAGTACTTC
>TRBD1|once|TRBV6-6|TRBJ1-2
CASSYPTGNGYTF
TGTGCCAGCAGTTACCCGACAGGGAATGGCTACACCTTC
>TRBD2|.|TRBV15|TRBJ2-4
CATSRTPAGAPENIQYF
TGTGCCACCAGCAGAACCCCAGCGGGGGCTCCGGAAAACATTCAGTACTTC
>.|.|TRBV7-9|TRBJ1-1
CASSLVGNTEAFF
TGTGCCAGCAGCTTAGTCGGGAACACTGAAGCTTTCTTT
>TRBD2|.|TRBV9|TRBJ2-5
CASSAPGLAGVETQYF
TGTGCCAGCAGCGCCCCGGGACTAGCGGGGGTAGAGACCCAGTACTTC
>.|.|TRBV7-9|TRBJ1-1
CASSLDVQQNTEAFF
TGTGCCAGCAGCTTAGATGTACAGCAGAACACTGAAGCTTTCTTT
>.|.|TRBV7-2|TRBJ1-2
CASTLSAGANYGYTF
TGTGCCAGCACCCTTTCAGCAGGGGCTAACTATGGCTACACCTTC
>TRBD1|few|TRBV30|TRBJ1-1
CAWSRDREKEAFF
TGTGCCTGGAGCCGGGACAGGGAGAAAGAAGCTTTCTTT
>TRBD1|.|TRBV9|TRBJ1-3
CASSITGTGGNTIYF
TGTGCCAGCAGCATAACCGGGACAGGGGGAAACACCATATATTTT
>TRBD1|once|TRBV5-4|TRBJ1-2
CASSWTGSNYGYTF
TGTGCCAGCAGCTGGACAGGGTCCAACTATGGCTACACCTTC
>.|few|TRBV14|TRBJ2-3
CASSQVTGFTDTQYF
TGTGCCAGCAGCCAAGTTACAGGGTTCACAGATACGCAGTATTTT
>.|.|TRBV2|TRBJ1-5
CASTTRLGRRPHF
TGTGCCAGCACTACCCGTCTGGGCCGGAGGCCGCATTTT
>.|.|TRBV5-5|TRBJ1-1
CASSLARGGTEAFF
TGTGCCAGCAGCTTGGCCCGAGGAGGCACTGAAGCTTTCTTT
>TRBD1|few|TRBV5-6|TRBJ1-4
CASSSRRDSTNKLFF
TGTGCCAGCAGCTCCCGGAGGGACAGTACAAACAAACTGTTTTTT
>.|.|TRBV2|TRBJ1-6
CASLPPGSSNSPLHF
TGTGCCAGCTTGCCCCCGGGGTCCAGTAATTCACCCCTCCACTTT
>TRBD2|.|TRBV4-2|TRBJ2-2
CASSPNSRGANTGELFF
TGTGCCAGCAGCCCCAACTCGCGGGGGGCGAACACCGGGGAGCTGTTTTTT
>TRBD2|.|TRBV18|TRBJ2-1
CASSFARLAGGKSSYNEQFF
TGTGCCAGCTCATTCGCGAGACTAGCGGGGGGAAAGAGCTCCTACAATGAGCAGTTCTTC
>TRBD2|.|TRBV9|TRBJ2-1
CASSVAAAGAYNEQFF
TGTGCCAGCAGCGTAGCTGCAGCGGGGGCATACAATGAGCAGTTCTTC
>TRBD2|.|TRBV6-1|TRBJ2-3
CASSEQGLEEDTQYF
TGTGCCAGCAGTGAACAGGGACTAGAGGAAGATACGCAGTATTTT
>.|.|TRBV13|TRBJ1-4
CASSSLGGVGTNEKLFF
TGTGCCAGCAGTTCCCTCGGGGGGGTAGGAACTAATGAAAAACTGTTTTTT
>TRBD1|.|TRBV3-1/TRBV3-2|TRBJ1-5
CASSQDRGPGQPQHF
TGTGCCAGCAGCCAAGACAGGGGGCCAGGACAGCCCCAGCATTTT